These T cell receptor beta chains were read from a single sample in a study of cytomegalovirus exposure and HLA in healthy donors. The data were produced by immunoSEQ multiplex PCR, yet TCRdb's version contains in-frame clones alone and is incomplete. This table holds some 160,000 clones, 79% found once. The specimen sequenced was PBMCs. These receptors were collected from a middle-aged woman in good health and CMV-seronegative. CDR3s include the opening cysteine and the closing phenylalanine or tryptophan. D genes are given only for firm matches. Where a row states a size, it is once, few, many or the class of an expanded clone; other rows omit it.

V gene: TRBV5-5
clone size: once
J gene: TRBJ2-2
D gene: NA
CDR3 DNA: TGTGCCAGCAGCTTGATTAGCAGTTCCACCGGGGAGCTGTTTTTT
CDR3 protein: CASSLISSSTGELFF

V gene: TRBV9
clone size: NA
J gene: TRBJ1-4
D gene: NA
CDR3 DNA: TGTGCCAGCAGCGTAGACGCTTGGGGAGGGGTGCGCGAAAAACTGTTTTTT
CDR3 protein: CASSVDAWGGVREKLFF

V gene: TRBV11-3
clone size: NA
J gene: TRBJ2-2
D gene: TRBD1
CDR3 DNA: TGTGCCAGCAGCTGGACAGGGGCCGGGGAGCTGTTTTTT
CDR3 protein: CASSWTGAGELFF

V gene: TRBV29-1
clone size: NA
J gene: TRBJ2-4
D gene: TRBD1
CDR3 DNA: TGCAGCGTTTGGACAGGGACCGCCAAAAACATTCAGTACTTC
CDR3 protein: CSVWTGTAKNIQYF

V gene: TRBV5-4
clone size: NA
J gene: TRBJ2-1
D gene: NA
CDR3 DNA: TGTGCCAGCAGCTTGGCTGGGAGCTCCTACAATGAGCAGTTCTTC
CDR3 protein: CASSLAGSSYNEQFF

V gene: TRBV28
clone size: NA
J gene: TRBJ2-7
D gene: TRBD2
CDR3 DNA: TGTGCCAGCAGTAGAAATCCTATAAGCGGGAGCTCCTACGAGCAGTACTTC
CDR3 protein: CASSRNPISGSSYEQYF

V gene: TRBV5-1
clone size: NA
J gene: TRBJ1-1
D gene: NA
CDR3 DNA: TGCGCCAGCAGCTTTGGAGGATTGAACACTGAAGCTTTCTTT
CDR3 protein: CASSFGGLNTEAFF

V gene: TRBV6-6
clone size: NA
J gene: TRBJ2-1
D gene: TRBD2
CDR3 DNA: TGTGCCAGCAGTCGGGAGGCTGAGCAGTTCTTC
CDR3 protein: CASSREAEQFF

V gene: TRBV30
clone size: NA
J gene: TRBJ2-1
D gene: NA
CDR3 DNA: TGTGCCTGCGAGCGCTACAATGAGCAGTTCTTC
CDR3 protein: CACERYNEQFF

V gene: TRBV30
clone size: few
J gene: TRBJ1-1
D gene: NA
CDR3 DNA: TGTGCCTGGAGACGAACCATTAGCCAAGCTTTCTTT
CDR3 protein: CAWRRTISQAFF

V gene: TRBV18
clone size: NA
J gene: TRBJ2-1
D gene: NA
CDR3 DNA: TGTGCCAGCTCTTATCACAATGAGCAGTTCTTC
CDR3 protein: CASSYHNEQFF

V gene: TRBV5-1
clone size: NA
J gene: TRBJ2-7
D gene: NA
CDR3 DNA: TGCGCCAGCAGCTTCAGGGTAGGGGCTTACGAGCAGTACTTC
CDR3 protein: CASSFRVGAYEQYF

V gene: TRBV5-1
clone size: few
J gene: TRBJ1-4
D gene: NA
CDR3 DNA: TGCGCCAGCAGCTTGGCCGCAGGAAATGAAAAACTGTTTTTT
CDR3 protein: CASSLAAGNEKLFF

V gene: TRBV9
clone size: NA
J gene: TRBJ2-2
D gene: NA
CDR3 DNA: TGTGCCAGCACCGAATCCTTGGGGCAAAAGAACACCGGGGAGCTGTTTTTT
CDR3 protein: CASTESLGQKNTGELFF

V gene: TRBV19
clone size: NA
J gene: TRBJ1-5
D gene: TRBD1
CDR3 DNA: TGTGCCAGTAAAGGACAGGGAAACAATCAGCCCCAGCATTTT
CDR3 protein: CASKGQGNNQPQHF

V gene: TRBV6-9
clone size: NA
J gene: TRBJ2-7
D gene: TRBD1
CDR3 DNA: TGTGCCAGCAGTTGTGGTGATTTAACGGGACAGGGGGCTCTCTTACAGATCTCCTACGAGCAGTACTTC
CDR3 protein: CASSCGDLTGQGALLQISYEQYF

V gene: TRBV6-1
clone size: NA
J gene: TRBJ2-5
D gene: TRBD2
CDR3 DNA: TGTGCCAGCAGTGTGACTAGCGGGGGCCAAGAGACCCAGTACTTC
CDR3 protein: CASSVTSGGQETQYF

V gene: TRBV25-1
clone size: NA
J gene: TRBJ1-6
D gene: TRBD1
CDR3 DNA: TGTGCCAGCAGGGACAGGGCTAATTCACCCCTCCACTTT
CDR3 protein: CASRDRANSPLHF

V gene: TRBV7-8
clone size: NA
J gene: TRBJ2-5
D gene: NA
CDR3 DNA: TGTGCCAGCAGCTCCAGGATTGGGCAAGAGACCCAGTACTTC
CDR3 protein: CASSSRIGQETQYF

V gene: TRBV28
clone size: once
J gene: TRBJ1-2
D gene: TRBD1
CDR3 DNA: TGTGCCAGCATCGGACAGGGAAGGGACTATGGCTACACCTTC
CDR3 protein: CASIGQGRDYGYTF

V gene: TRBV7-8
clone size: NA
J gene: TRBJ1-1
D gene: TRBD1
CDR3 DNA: TGTGCCAGCAGCTTAGCTGGACAGGGAAATGAAGCTTTCTTT
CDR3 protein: CASSLAGQGNEAFF

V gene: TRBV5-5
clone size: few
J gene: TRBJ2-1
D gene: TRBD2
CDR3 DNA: TGTGCCAGCAGCTCCCTAATAGCGGGAGTATACAATGAGCAGTTCTTC
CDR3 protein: CASSSLIAGVYNEQFF

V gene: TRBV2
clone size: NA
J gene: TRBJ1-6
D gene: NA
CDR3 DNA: TGTGCCAGCAGCGCGGAGAGCTCCTATAATTCACCCCTCCACTTT
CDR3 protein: CASSAESSYNSPLHF

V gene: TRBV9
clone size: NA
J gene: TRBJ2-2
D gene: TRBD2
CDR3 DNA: TGTGCCAGCAGCACTAGGACTAGCGGGTCGAACACCGGGGAGCTGTTTTTT
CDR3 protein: CASSTRTSGSNTGELFF

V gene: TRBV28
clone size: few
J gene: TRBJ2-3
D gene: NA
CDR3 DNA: TGTGCCAGCAGTTTTAGGCGGGAAGATGCAGATACGCAGTATTTT
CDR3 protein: CASSFRREDADTQYF

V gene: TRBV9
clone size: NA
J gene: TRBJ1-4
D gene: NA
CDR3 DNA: TGTGCCAGCAGCCGTCTACCCCACGCAACTAATGAAAAACTGTTTTTT
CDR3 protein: CASSRLPHATNEKLFF

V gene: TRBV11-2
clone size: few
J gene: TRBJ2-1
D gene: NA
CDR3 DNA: TGTGCCAGCACCTTAGGGGGAGGTTACAATGAGCAGTTCTTC
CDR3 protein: CASTLGGGYNEQFF

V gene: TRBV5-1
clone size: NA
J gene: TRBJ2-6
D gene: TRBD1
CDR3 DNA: TGCGCCAGCGGGACTACCGGGACAGGGAGCTCTGGGGCCAACGTCCTGACTTTC
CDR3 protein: CASGTTGTGSSGANVLTF

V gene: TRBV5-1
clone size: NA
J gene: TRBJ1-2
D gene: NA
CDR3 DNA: TGCGCCAGCGCAGACAATAACTATGGCTACACCTTC
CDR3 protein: CASADNNYGYTF

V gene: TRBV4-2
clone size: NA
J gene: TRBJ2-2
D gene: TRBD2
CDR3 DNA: TGTGCCAGCAGCCAGATTGGACTAGGCAACACCGGGGAGCTGTTTTTT
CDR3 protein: CASSQIGLGNTGELFF

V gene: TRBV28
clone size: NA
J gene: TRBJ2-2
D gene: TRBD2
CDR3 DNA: TGTGCCAGCAGTTCTAGCGGGAAGACCGCCGGGGAGCTGTTTTTT
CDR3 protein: CASSSSGKTAGELFF

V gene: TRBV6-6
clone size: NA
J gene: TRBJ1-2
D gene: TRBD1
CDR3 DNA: TGTGCCAGCAGTACGGGACAGACGGTGTACGGGTATGGCTACACCTTC
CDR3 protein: CASSTGQTVYGYGYTF

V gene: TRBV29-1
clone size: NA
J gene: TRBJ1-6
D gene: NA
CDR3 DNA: TGCAGCGTTGCACAGGCGGGGGTCAATTCACCCCTCCACTTT
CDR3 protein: CSVAQAGVNSPLHF

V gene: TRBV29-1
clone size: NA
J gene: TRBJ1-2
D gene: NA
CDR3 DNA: TGCAGCGCCCTTCTCGACTCCTATGGCTACACCTTC
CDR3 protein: CSALLDSYGYTF

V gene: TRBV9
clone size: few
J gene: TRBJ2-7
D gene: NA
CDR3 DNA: TGTGCCAGCAGCGTAGAGGTGGGGCGCGACGAGCAGTACTTC
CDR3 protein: CASSVEVGRDEQYF

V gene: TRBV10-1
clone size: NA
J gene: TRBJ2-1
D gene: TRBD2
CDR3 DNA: TGCGCCAGCAGTTATAGCGGGGGGGCCGAACTTGGTGAGCAGTTCTTC
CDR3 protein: CASSYSGGAELGEQFF

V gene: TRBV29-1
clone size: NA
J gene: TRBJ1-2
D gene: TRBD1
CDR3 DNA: TGCAGCGTGCCACAGGGGAAAACTAACTATGGCTACACCTTC
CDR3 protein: CSVPQGKTNYGYTF

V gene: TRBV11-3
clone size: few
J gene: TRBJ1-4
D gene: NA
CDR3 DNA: TGTGCCAGCAGCGAACAGACAGCAACTAATGAAAAACTGTTTTTT
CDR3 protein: CASSEQTATNEKLFF

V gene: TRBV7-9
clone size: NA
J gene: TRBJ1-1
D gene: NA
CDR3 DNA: TGTGCCAGCAGCCTCGACAGGCGTGAAGCTTTCTTT
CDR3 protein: CASSLDRREAFF

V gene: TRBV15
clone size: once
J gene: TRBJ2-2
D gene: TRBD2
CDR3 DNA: TGTGCCACCAGCAGAGCGCTAGCGGGAGTAGACGGGGAGCTGTTTTTT
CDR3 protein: CATSRALAGVDGELFF

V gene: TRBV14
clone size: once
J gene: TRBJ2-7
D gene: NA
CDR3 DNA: TGTGCCAGCAGCAAATACCCCCAGGGTTACGAGCAGTACTTC
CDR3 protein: CASSKYPQGYEQYF

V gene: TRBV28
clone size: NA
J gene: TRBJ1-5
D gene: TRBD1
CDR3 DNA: TGTGCCAGCAGCCTCTTCCAGACAGGGGGCAATCAGCCCCAGCATTTT
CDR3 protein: CASSLFQTGGNQPQHF

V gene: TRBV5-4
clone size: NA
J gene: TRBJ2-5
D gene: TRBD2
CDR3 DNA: TGTGCCAGCAGCGATATAGCGGGAGGGTTAGAGACCCAGTACTTC
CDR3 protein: CASSDIAGGLETQYF

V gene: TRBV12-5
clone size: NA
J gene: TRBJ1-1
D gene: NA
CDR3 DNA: TGTGCTAGTGGGTGGGGAGCGGGGGCGGTAGGCGTCACTGAAGCTTTCTTT
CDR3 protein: CASGWGAGAVGVTEAFF

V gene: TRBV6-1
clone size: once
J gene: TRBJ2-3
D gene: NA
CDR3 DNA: TGTGCCAGCAGGCCACAGGGTCTCACAGATACGCAGTATTTT
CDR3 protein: CASRPQGLTDTQYF

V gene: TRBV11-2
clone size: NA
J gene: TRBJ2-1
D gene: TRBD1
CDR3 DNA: TGTGCCAGCAGCTCAGGACAGGGAAGCTACAATGAGCAGTTCTTC
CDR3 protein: CASSSGQGSYNEQFF

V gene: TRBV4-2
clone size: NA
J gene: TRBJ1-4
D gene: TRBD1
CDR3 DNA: TGTGCCAGCAGCCAAGGACAGGGGGCTGAAAAACTGTTTTTT
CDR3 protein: CASSQGQGAEKLFF

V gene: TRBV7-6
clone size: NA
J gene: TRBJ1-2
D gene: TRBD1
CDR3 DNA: TGTGCCAGCAGCTTAGAGGTAGACGCTGCAGGGGGCTATGGCTACACCTTC
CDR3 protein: CASSLEVDAAGGYGYTF

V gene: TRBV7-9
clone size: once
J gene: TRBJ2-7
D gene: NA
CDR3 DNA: TGTGCCAGCAGCCCTATTGAAGGGGATAACTACGAGCAGTACTTC
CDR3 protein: CASSPIEGDNYEQYF